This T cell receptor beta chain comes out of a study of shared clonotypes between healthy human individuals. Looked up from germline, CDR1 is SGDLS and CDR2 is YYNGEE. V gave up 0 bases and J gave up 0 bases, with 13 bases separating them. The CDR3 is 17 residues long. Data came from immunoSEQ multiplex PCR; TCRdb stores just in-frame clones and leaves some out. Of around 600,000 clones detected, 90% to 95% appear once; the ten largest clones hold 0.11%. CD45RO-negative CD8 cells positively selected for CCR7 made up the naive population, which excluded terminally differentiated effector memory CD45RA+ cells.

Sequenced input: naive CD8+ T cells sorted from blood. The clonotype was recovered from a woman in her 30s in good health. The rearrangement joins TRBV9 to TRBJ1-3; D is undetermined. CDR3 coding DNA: TGTGCCAGCAGCGTAGACCTCGCTTTAGGCTCTGGAAACACCATATATTTT. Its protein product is CASSVDLALGSGNTIYF.